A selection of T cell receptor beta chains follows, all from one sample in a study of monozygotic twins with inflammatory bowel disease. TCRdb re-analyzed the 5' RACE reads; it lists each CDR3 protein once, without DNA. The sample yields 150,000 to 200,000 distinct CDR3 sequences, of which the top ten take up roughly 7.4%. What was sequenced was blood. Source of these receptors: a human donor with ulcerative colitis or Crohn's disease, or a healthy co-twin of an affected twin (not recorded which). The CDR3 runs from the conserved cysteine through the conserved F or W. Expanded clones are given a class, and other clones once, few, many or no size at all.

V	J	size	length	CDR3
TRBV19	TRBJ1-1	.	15	CASSKRDRRNTEAFF
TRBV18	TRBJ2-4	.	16	CASSLNRDKAKNIQYF
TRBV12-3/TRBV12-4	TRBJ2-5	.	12	CASSAPGETQYF
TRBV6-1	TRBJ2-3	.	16	CASSLLAGGRWDTQYF
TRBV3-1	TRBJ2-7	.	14	CASSQGQGAHEQYF
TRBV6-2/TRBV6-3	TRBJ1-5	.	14	CASSYWRGGQPQHF
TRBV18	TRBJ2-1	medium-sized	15	CASSPLPISYNEQFF
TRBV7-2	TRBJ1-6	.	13	CGSGTGVDSPLHF
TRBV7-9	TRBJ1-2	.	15	CASSFPLGEIYGYTF
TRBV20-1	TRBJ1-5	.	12	CSARDSYLAQHF
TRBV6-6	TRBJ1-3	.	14	CASSYDRGRDTIYF
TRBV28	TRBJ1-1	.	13	CASSPRGVSEAFF
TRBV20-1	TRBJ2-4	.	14	CSATLGTSGREQYF
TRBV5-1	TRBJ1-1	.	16	CASSWDRGQRNTEAFF
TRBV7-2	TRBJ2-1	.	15	CASSLRTGHYNEQFF
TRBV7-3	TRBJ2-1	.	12	CASSQRGNEQFF
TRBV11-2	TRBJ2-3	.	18	CASSLELAGRRHTDTQYF
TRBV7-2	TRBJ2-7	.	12	CASSFSSYEQYF
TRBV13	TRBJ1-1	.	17	CASSGPGDVSRSTEAFF
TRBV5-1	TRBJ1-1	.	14	CASSVDRGDTEAFF
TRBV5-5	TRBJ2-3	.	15	CASTKEGFSTDTQYF
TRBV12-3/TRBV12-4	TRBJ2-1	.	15	CASASETFLDNEQFF
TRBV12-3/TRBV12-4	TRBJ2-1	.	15	CASSLRGLGPNEQFF
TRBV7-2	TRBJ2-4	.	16	CASSSGLASAKNIQYF